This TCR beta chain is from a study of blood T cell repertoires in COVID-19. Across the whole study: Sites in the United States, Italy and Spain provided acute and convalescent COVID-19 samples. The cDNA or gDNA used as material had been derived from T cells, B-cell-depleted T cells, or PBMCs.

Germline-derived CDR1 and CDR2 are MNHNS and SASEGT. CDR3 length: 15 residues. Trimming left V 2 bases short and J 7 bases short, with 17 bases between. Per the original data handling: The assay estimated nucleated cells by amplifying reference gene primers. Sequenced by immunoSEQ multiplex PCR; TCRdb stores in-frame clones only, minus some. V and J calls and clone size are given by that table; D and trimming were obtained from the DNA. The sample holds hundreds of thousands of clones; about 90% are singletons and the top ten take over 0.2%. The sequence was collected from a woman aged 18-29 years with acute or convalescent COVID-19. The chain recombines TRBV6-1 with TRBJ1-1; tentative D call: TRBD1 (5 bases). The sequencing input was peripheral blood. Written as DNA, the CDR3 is TGTGCCAGCAGTGAATGGCAGGGTTCGGTGAGTGAAGCTTTCTTT. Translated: CASSEWQGSVSEAFF.